This TCR beta chain was identified during a study of OX40 agonist ivuxolimab in advanced cancers. Sequencing was performed with immunoSEQ multiplex PCR; in TCRdb, only in-frame clones are kept and a portion is missing. Of approximately 77,000 clones detected, 85% to 95% appear once; the ten largest clones hold about 0.32%. The source is an adult with an advanced solid tumor such as melanoma, head and neck, liver or kidney cancer. The starting material was CD4+ or CD8+ T cells sorted from blood, obtained in a trial of the OX40 agonist ivuxolimab.

The DNA of the CDR3 is TGTGCCAGCCAAGGGACAGGGGGCGGTAATGAAAAACTGTTTTTT. Protein sequence: CASQGTGGGNEKLFF. The chain links TRBV19 to TRBJ1-4, with 12 bases identical to TRBD1. The CDR3 loop spans 15 amino acids. Germline loops: CDR1 LNHDA, CDR2 SQIVND (reference sequence). Trimming took 9 bases from V and 4 from J; bases not matched to a gene: 6.